This T cell receptor beta chain is drawn from a study of vaccination effects on CD4 cells after COVID-19. This clone came up many times. Antigen: not known. Only in-frame clones appear in the TCRdb table, and some are missing; sequencing was by immunoSEQ multiplex PCR. The sample lists tens of thousands of clones, approximately 70% seen once, with less than 40% in the top ten. Viral peptide pools were used in the ViraFEST assay to expand antigen-specific CD4+ T cells, and sequencing came afterward. Investigators separated out CD4+ T cells once approximately 11 days of culture had passed. The person acquired a PCR-confirmed SARS-CoV-2 infection between March and December 2020. This material consisted of CD4+ T cells from PBMCs cultured with a peptide pool, taken before COVID-19 vaccination. The receptor's source is a human donor who had a prior SARS-CoV-2 infection.

This CDR3 is CASGGQGPYF. The CDR3 nucleotides are TGTGCCAGCGGGGGACAGGGACCGTACTTC. V gene TRBV2 combines with J gene TRBJ2-7, with 9 bases that match TRBD1. CDR1 and CDR2 (germline): SNHLY, FYNNEI. This CDR3 comprises 10 residues. With 8 bases clipped from V and 12 bases from J, the junction kept 5 bases outside the gene matches.